The 23 T cell receptor beta chains reported below all come from one sample, sequenced in a study of naive and memory T cell subsets. Study conclusions and caveats: A few larger clonotypes appeared in naive repertoires, especially CD8, possibly memory cells re-expressing CD45RA.

The antigens of these receptors remain unknown. The beta constant-region primer was an equimolar mix of two oligonucleotides covering TRBC1 and TRBC2. Ligated cDNA was amplified by four rounds of PCR with nested alpha and beta constant-region primers and SP2. Each CDR3 protein gets one entry after TCRdb re-called the UMI-ligation and nested PCR reads with MiXCR. The data show 98,000 or so distinct CDR3 sequences, with around 10% seen just once and around 0.13% held by the top ten. Input material: naive CD4+ T cells from blood. The receptors originated from a human donor in good health.

This clonotype was seen many times. J is TRBJ2-1 and V is TRBV19; D unclear. The CDR3 length is 15 residues. Trimming took off 1 base at V and 0 bases at J, with 7 bases between the two ends. The germline V gene has CDR1 LNHDA and CDR2 SQIVND (reference sequence). CDR3 coding DNA: TGTGCCAGTAGTATAGGCCGGAGCTCCTACAATGAGCAGTTCTTC. Protein sequence: CASSIGRSSYNEQFF.

The J gene is TRBJ2-7, the V gene TRBV2; a weak D match, TRBD2 (5 bases). This CDR3 is built from 15 residues. V was clipped by 3 bases and J by 2 bases, with 14 bases between them. Germline V gene lookup returns CDR1 SNHLY and CDR2 FYNNEI. The CDR3, as DNA: TGTGCCAGCAGTGATTTCGGCGGGCCTACCTACGAGCAGTACTTC. It yields the protein CASSDFGGPTYEQYF. The full variable domain, rest sourced from reference TRBV2 and TRBJ2-7, is EPEVTQTPSHQVTQMGQEVILRCVPISNHLYFYWYRQILGQKVEFLVSFYNNEISEKSEIFDDQFSVERPDGSNFTLKIRSTKLEDSAMYFCASSDFGGPTYEQYFGPGTRLTVT.

The genes are TRBV15 and TRBJ1-2; 8 positions agree with TRBD1. Germline V gene data show CDR1 as LNHNV and CDR2 as YYDKDF (reference sequence). With V trimmed by 3 bases and J by 6 bases, 0 bases remained unmatched. The CDR3 sequence is 12 residues long. This chain's CDR3 is CATSRDRDGYTF. CDR3 in DNA: TGTGCCACCAGCAGGGACAGGGATGGCTACACCTTC. Full variable domain (rest looked up from reference TRBV15 and TRBJ1-2): DAMVIQNPRYQVTQFGKPVTLSCSQTLNHNVMYWYQQKSSQAPKLLFHYYDKDFNNEADTPDNFQSRRPNTSFCFLDIRSPGLGDTAMYLCATSRDRDGYTFGSGTRLTVV.

This clonotype was picked up many times. The V and J genes are TRBV29-1 and TRBJ2-1; D call uncertain. The CDR3 is 13 residues long. The germline V gene encodes CDR1 SQVTM and CDR2 ANQGSEA. V was trimmed by 5 bases and J by 9 bases, leaving 17 bases between them. The CDR3 nucleotides are TGCAGCGTTAGGACCAGTCTTGCATCTGAGCAGTTCTTC. Translated: CSVRTSLASEQFF.

In its sample, this clonotype was seen a few times. The chain employs TRBV5-1 and TRBJ2-3; D ambiguous. This CDR3 is 15 amino acids long. CDR1 SGHRS and CDR2 YFSETQ come from the germline V gene. Trimming took off 0 bases at V and 3 bases at J, with 11 bases between the two ends. This CDR3 is CASSLGVIGTDTQYF. Written as DNA, the CDR3 is TGCGCCAGCAGCTTGGGGGTCATTGGGACAGATACGCAGTATTTT.

A few counts support this clonotype. The CDR3 loop reads CASSQGYATNEKLFF. DNA for the CDR3: TGCGCCAGCAGCCAGGGGTACGCAACTAATGAAAAACTGTTTTTT. This chain connects TRBV4-3 to TRBJ1-4, with no clear D. V lost 3 bases and J lost 0, with 8 bases in between. CDR1 is LGHNA, CDR2 YSLEER, per germline. The CDR3 loop spans 15 amino acids.

V gene TRBV10-3 combines with J gene TRBJ2-5, with D uncertain. Trimming took off 8 bases at V and 3 bases at J, with 7 bases between the two ends. The CDR3 is 11 amino acids. The V gene's germline CDR1 is ENHRY and CDR2 SYGVKD. Here the CDR3 reads CAIGREETQYF. The CDR3 bases are TGTGCCATCGGACGGGAAGAGACCCAGTACTTC.

The chain joins TRBV12-3 or TRBV12-4 to TRBJ2-5, with a possible D match to TRBD2 (6 bases). V was clipped by 7 bases and J by 4 bases, with 16 bases between them. This CDR3 has 14 amino acids. This chain's CDR3 is CASTLPMGGETQYF. CDR3 sequence (DNA): TGTGCCAGCACCCTACCGATGGGGGGAGAGACCCAGTACTTC.

This clonotype was observed once. The V gene is TRBV6-1, the J gene TRBJ2-2; D is possibly TRBD1 (7 bases). Germline V gene lookup returns CDR1 MNHNS and CDR2 SASEGT. The V end was cut by 4 bases, the J end by 6 bases, with 18 bases between. The CDR3 totals 16 residues. In DNA, the CDR3 is TGTGCCAGCAGTGCGGCGCCAGGGGGGTACGCCGGGGAGCTGTTTTTT. Its protein is CASSAAPGGYAGELFF.

J is TRBJ2-2 and V is TRBV29-1; no definite D call. Germline-derived CDR1 and CDR2 are SQVTM and ANQGSEA. CDR3 length equals 14 residues. The ends were cut back, 2 bases at V and 2 bases at J, with 9 bases in the middle. CDR3 residues: CSVEPHSNTGELFF. The CDR3 DNA reads TGCAGCGTTGAACCCCACTCTAACACCGGGGAGCTGTTTTTT.

This rearrangement joins TRBV19 to TRBJ2-1; D tentatively fits TRBD1 or TRBD2 (5 bases each). V lost 9 bases, J lost 13 bases, and 28 bases lay in between. CDR1 and CDR2 from the germline V gene are LNHDA and SQIVND (reference sequence). The CDR3 runs to 15 residues. This CDR3 is CASSEAPGAKSFQFF. The CDR3 DNA follows: TGTGCCAGCTCTGAGGCCCCCGGGGCCAAGAGCTTTCAGTTCTTC.

This clonotype was seen only a few times. The genes are TRBV20-1 and TRBJ1-6; no reliable D call. This CDR3 comprises 16 residues. Trimming removed 5 bases from V and 3 bases from J, with 17 bases in between. Looked up from germline, CDR1 is DFQATT and CDR2 is SNEGSKA (reference sequence). As DNA, the CDR3 is TGCAGTGCTTACCCAGGTCCCCGTCTCTATAATTCACCCCTCCACTTT. This encodes CSAYPGPRLYNSPLHF.

A few counts support this clonotype. Here the CDR3 reads CATSRGFASGNTIYF. The CDR3 nucleotides are TGTGCCACCAGCAGAGGATTTGCCTCTGGAAACACCATATATTTT. The chain joins TRBV15 to TRBJ1-3, with D unresolved. Germline V gene lookup returns CDR1 LNHNV and CDR2 YYDKDF (reference sequence). V lost 1 base, J lost 0 bases, and 7 bases lay in between. The CDR3 runs to 15 residues.

The genes are TRBV7-9 and TRBJ2-1, with TRBD2 matching 9 bases. This CDR3 has 15 amino acids. V dropped 7 bases and J dropped 4; count of bases not matched to a gene: 8. Germline V gives CDR1 SEHNR, CDR2 FQNEAQ (reference sequence). The CDR3, as DNA: TGTGCCAGCACCATACACAGCGGGGGGTACAATGAGCAGTTCTTC. Translating gives CASTIHSGGYNEQFF.

The chain uses TRBV6-2 or TRBV6-3 and TRBJ1-1; 9 nucleotides line up with TRBD1. The V segment lost 0 bases and the J segment 3 bases; nucleotides outside the gene matches: 11. Germline-derived CDR1 and CDR2 are MNHEY and SVGEGT. The CDR3 is 18 residues long. CDR3 nucleotide sequence: TGTGCCAGCAGTTACTCGAGGGACAGGGTCGCCGTTCACACTGAAGCTTTCTTT. Translating gives CASSYSRDRVAVHTEAFF.

The CDR3 here is CASSLTGTGKKKFF. In DNA, the CDR3 is TGTGCCAGCAGTTTAACCGGGACAGGAAAGAAGAAGTTCTTC. The chain links TRBV28 to TRBJ2-1; the match to TRBD1 covers 8 bases. This CDR3 spans 14 amino acids. V shed 2 bases, J shed 14 bases, and the junction held 11 bases outside the gene matches. The germline V gene encodes CDR1 MDHEN and CDR2 SYDVKM.

J is TRBJ2-5 and V is TRBV5-6; 9 nucleotides align to TRBD1. The CDR3 spans 13 residues. V lost 3 bases, J lost 3 bases, and 0 bases stayed unmatched. Germline CDR1 reads SGHDT; CDR2 reads YYEEEE. The CDR3 coding sequence is TGTGCCAGCAGCTGGGACAGGGAAGAGACCCAGTACTTC. Protein: CASSWDREETQYF.

Of note for this clonotype: An end of the junction does not agree with germline; a read error may underlie this. This chain joins TRBV12-3 or TRBV12-4 and TRBJ2-3; 7 bases are shared with TRBD2. This CDR3 spans 12 amino acids. CDR3 region: CASRTSTDTQYF. CDR3 DNA sequence: TGTGCCAGCAGGACTAGCACCGATACGCAGTATTTT.

This clonotype was observed at least ten times. V and J are TRBV12-3 or TRBV12-4 and TRBJ1-5; no firm D call. V was clipped by 6 bases and J by 0 bases, with 9 bases between them. The CDR3 contains 14 residues. In DNA, the CDR3 is TGTGCCAGCAGCGAGGGATTTAGCAATCAGCCCCAGCATTTT. Encoded protein: CASSEGFSNQPQHF.

The chain couples TRBV6-2 or TRBV6-3 to TRBJ2-3, with no clear D. CDR1 is MNHEY and CDR2 is SVGEGT in the germline V gene. The CDR3 is made up of 12 amino acids. V was pared by 0 bases and J by 8 bases, with 6 bases between. CDR3 sequence (DNA): TGTGCCAGCAGTTACTCGCAGTTTACGCAGTATTTT. Its translation: CASSYSQFTQYF.

The DNA for the CDR3 is TGTGCCAGCAGTTACTCGATTATCACTGAAGCTTTCTTT. Its translation is CASSYSIITEAFF. The chain joins TRBV6-2 or TRBV6-3 to TRBJ1-1; no reliable D call. The CDR3 totals 13 residues. Trimming cost V 0 bases and J 4 bases, with 6 bases left between them. CDR1 and CDR2 from the germline V gene are MNHEY and SVGEGT.

V and J are TRBV15 and TRBJ1-2, with 9 nucleotides matching TRBD1. The J segment lost 1 base and the V segment lost 0 bases, leaving 3 bases of the junction unmatched. The CDR3 extends over 16 amino acids. Looked up from germline, CDR1 is LNHNV and CDR2 is YYDKDF (reference sequence). The CDR3 loop is CATSREGTGRNYGYTF. CDR3 nucleotides: TGTGCCACCAGCAGAGAGGGGACAGGGCGTAACTATGGCTACACCTTC.

There are a few counts of this clonotype. The rearrangement links TRBV7-2 to TRBJ1-6; 9 positions agree with TRBD1. V shed 5 bases, J shed 9 bases, and the junction held 11 bases outside the gene matches. The CDR3 covers 16 residues. The germline gives CDR1 SGHTA, CDR2 FQGNSA. In DNA, the CDR3 is TGTGCCAGCAGCCTAAGACAGGGGGTGATAAGTTCACCCCTCCACTTT. Protein: CASSLRQGVISSPLHF.